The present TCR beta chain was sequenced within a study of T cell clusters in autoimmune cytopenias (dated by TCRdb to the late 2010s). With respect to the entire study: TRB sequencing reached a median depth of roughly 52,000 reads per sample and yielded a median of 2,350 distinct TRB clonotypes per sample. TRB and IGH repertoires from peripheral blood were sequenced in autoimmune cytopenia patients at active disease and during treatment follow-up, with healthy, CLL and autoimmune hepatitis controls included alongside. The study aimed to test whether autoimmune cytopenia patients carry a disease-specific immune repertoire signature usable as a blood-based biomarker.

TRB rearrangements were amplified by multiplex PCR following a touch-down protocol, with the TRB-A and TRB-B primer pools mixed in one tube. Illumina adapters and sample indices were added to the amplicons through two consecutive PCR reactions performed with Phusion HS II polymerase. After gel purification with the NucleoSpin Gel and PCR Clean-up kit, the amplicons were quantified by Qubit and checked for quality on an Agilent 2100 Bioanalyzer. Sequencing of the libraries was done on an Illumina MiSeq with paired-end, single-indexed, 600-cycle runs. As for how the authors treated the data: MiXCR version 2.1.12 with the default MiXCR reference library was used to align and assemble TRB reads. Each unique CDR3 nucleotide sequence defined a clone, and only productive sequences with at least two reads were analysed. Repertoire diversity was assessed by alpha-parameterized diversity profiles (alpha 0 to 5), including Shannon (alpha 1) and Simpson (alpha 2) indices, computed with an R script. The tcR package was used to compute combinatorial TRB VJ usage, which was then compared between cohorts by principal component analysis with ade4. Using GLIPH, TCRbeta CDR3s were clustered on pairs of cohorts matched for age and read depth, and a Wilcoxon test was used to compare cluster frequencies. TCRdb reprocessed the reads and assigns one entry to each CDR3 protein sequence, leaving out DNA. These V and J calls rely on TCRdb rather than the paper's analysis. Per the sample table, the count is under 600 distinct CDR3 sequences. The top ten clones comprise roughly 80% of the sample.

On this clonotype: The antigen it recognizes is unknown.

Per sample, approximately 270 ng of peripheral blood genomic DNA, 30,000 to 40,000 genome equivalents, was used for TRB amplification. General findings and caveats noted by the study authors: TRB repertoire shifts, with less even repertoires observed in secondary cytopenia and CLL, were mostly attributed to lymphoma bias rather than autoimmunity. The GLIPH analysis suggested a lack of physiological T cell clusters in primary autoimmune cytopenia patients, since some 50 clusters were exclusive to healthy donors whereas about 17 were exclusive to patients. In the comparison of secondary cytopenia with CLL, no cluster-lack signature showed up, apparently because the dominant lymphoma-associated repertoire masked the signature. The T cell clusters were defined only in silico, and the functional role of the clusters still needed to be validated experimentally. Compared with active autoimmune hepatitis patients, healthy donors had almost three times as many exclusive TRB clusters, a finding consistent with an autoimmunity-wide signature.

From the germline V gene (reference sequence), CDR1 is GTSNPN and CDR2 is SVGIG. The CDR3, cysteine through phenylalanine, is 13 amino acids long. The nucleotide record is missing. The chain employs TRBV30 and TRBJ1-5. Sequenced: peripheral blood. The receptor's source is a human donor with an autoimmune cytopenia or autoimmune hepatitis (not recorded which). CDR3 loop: CAWGTAENQPQHF.